The sample holds a few counts of the clone carrying this T cell receptor beta chain. Its matching antigen is unknown. This entry comes from a study of T cells in Graves' hyperthyroidism and ophthalmopathy. Findings and caveats of the study: The model predicted ophthalmopathy a median roughly 6.5 months before onset. Most clonotypes expanded in thyroid above 0.001 were likewise present in blood.

Lactation, pregnancy, other autoimmune disease or uncontrolled infection excluded patients. Out of approximately 10 ml of fresh peripheral blood came the PBMCs. Trimming cost V 9 bases and J 6 bases, with 29 bases left between them. The germline V gene has CDR1 MNHEY and CDR2 SMNVEV (reference sequence). The CDR3 totals 18 residues. RNA transcripts provided the source from which TCR beta CDR3 regions were amplified. Carried out on the TCR CDR3, a first-round RT-PCR used the HTBI primer set. TCRdb independently ran MiXCR on the multiplex PCR reads; one entry per CDR3 protein. The data show 400,000 to 500,000 distinct CDR3 sequences, roughly an eighth seen once.

The source is a woman between 18 and 29 years old with Graves' hyperthyroidism. The chain links TRBV27 to TRBJ2-2; D is unclear. The sequenced sample consisted of blood. In nucleotides, the CDR3 is TGTGCCAGGTGGTGGGCGCCGGGTGGAGCTTTGCAGCCCGGGGAGCTGTTTTTT. Residues: CARWWAPGGALQPGELFF.